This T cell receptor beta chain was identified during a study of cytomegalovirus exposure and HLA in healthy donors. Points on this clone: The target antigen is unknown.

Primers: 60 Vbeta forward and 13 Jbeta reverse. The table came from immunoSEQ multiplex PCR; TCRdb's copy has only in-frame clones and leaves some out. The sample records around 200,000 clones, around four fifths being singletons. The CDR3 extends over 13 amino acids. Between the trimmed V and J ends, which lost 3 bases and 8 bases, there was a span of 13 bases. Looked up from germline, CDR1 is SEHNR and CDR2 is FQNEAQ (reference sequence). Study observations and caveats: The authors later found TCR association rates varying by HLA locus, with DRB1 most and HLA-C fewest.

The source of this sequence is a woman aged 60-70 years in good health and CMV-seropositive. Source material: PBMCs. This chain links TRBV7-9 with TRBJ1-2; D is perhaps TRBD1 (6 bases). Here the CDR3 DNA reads TGTGCCAGCAGCTTTCAGGGGTCGGGGGGCTACACCTTC. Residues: CASSFQGSGGYTF.